This record looks at one T cell receptor (beta chain) sequence and its context. The target antigen is unknown. Here immunoSEQ multiplex PCR was the method, and the copy in TCRdb shows in-frame clones only, minus some. The sample shows about 160,000 clones, roughly 94% of them seen only once. The data stem from a study of T cell responses to AZD1222 COVID-19 vaccine. Regarding the study as a whole: Only a handful of AZD1222 recipients, more than 5 in all, had baseline seropositivity. Close to half of spike-specific TCRs reportedly recognize unmutated variant regions.

The receptor comes from an adult in good health. The sequenced sample was peripheral blood, obtained on day 0 of AZD1222 vaccination.

The CDR3, as DNA: TGTGCCAGCAGCTTGACTAGCGGGAGACTTCGAGAGACCCAGTACTTC. Translated: CASSLTSGRLRETQYF. This sequence joins TRBV11-2 and TRBJ2-5; the match to TRBD2 covers 12 bases. Germline V gene data show CDR1 as SGHAT and CDR2 as FQNNGV. The junction had 6 bases not matched to a gene; V was cut back by 3 bases and J by 4 bases. CDR3 length: 16 amino acids.